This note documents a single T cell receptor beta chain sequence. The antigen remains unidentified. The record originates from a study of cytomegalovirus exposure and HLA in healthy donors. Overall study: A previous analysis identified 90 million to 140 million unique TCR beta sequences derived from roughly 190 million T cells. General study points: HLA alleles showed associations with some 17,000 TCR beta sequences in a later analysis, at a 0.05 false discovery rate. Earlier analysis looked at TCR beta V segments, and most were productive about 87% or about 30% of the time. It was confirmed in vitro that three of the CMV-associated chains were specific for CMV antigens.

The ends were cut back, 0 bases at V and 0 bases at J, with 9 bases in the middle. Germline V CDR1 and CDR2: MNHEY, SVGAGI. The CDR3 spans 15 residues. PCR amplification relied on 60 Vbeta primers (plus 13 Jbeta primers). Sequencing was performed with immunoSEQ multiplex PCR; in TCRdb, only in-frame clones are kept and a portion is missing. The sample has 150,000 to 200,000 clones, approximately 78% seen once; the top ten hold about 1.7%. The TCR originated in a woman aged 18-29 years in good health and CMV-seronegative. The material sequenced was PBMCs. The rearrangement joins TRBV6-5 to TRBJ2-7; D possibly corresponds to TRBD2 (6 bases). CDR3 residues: CASSYSGSGSYEQYF. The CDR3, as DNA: TGTGCCAGCAGTTACTCGGGTAGCGGCTCCTACGAGCAGTACTTC.